This T cell receptor (beta chain) was sequenced for a study of low-dose radiotherapy and immunotherapy resistance in tumors. Time point described: before trial treatment. cDNA synthesis used a TRAV/TRBV-specific primer set for both chains. Both a constant-region primer and a V-primer adapter served to amplify TCRs across roughly 20 PCR cycles. One entry per CDR3 protein, called by TCRdb with MiXCR from the reads. The sample contains fewer than 90,000 distinct CDR3 sequences, about 20% of which appear only once. This clonotype came up many times. The sequences come from PBMCs, collected before treatment. The sequence was collected from a male donor with prostate cancer.

The CDR3: CASSSGQGAKEAFF. In DNA form, the CDR3 reads TGTGCCAGCAGTTCCGGACAGGGGGCGAAGGAAGCTTTCTTT. J is TRBJ1-1 and V is TRBV27, with 11 bases aligning to TRBD1. This CDR3 spans 14 amino acids. J was trimmed by 8 bases and V by 4 bases; bases with no gene match: 6. Germline V gene data show CDR1 as MNHEY and CDR2 as SMNVEV (reference sequence).